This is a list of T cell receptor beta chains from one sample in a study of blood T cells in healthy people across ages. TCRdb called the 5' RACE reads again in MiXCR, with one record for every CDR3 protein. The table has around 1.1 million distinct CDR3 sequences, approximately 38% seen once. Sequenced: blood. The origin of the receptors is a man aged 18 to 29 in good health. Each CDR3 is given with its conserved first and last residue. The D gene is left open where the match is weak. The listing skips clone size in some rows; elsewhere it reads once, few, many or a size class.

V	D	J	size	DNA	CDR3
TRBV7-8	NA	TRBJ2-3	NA	TGTGCCTGCTCGCCAAAAGATACGCAGTATTTT	CACSPKDTQYF
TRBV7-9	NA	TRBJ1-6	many	TGTGCCAGCAGCTTGAGTGGTTCACCCCTCCACTTT	CASSLSGSPLHF
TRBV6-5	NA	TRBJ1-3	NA	TGTGCCAGCAGTTACCGGGCCAGGGAACGGGGAAACACCATATATTTT	CASSYRARERGNTIYF
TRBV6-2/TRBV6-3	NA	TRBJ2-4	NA	TGTGCCAGCAGCAGCACAGCGTTTGCCAAAAACATTCAGTACTTC	CASSSTAFAKNIQYF
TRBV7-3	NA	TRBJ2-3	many	TGTGCCAGCAGCTTATCAGGGGAAGATACGCAGTATTTT	CASSLSGEDTQYF
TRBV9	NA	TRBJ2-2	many	TGTGCCAGCAGCGTTAACACCGGGGAGCTGTTTTTT	CASSVNTGELFF
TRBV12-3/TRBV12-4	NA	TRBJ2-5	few	TGTGCCAGCAGTTTTATGGGTCCTTCGGGGACCCAGTACTTC	CASSFMGPSGTQYF
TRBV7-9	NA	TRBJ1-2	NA	TGTGCCAGCAGCTCTCCCCCAGGGGCGGAAAACTATGGCTACACCTTC	CASSSPPGAENYGYTF
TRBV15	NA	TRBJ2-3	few	TGTGCCACCACCAGTGGGATAAGTAGTATGACAGATACGCAGTATTTT	CATTSGISSMTDTQYF
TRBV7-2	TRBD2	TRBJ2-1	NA	TGTGCCAGCAGCTTAGGTGCGGGGGGCACGTACAATGAGCAGTTCTTC	CASSLGAGGTYNEQFF
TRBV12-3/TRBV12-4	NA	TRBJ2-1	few	TGTGCCAGCAGTTTCTTACAGGTTAGCTCCTACAATGAGCAGTTCTTC	CASSFLQVSSYNEQFF
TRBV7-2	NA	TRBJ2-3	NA	TGTGCCAGCAGCTTGGAATCGGGTTACACAGATACGCAGTATTTT	CASSLESGYTDTQYF
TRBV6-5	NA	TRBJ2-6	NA	TGTGCCAGCAGTTACCTTACAGGGAAATCTGGGGCCAACGTCCTGACTTTC	CASSYLTGKSGANVLTF
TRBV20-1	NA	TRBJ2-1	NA	TGCAGTGCTTCGCCGGGACTGACTAACGAGCAGTTCTTC	CSASPGLTNEQFF
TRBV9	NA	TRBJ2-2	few	TGTGCCAGCAGCTCTAGAGACGGATCCACCGGGGAGCTGTTTTTT	CASSSRDGSTGELFF
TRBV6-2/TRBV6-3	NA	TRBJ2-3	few	TGTGCCAGCTCCCCGACCGGTGTCGGTTACACAGATACGCAGTATTTT	CASSPTGVGYTDTQYF
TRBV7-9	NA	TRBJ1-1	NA	TGTGCCAGCAGCCGAGCCAGAAAGGGGACTGAAGCTTTCTTT	CASSRARKGTEAFF
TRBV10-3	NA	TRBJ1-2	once	TGTGCCATCAGTGAGTTTTCAGATCCTAACTATGGCTACACCTTC	CAISEFSDPNYGYTF